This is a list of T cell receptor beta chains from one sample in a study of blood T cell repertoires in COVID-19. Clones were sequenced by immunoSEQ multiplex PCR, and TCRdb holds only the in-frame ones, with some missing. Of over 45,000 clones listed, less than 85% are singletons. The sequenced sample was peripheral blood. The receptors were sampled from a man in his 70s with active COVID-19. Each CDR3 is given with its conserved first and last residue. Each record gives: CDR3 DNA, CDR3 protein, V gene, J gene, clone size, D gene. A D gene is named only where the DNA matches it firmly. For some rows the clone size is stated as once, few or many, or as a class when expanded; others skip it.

CDR3nt: TGTGCCAGCAGCTTAGAGCGGAGAGGGGATACGCAGTATTTT; CDR3aa: CASSLERRGDTQYF; v_gene: TRBV5-6; j_gene: TRBJ2-3; abundance: -; d_gene: -
CDR3nt: TGCAGCGTTGGCCCAGGGGAAGATACGCAGTATTTT; CDR3aa: CSVGPGEDTQYF; v_gene: TRBV29-1; j_gene: TRBJ2-3; abundance: -; d_gene: -
CDR3nt: TGTGCCACCAGCAGAGGGACAGGGGGTTCCTATAATTCACCCCTCCACTTT; CDR3aa: CATSRGTGGSYNSPLHF; v_gene: TRBV15; j_gene: TRBJ1-6; abundance: -; d_gene: TRBD1
CDR3nt: TGTGCCAGCAGTTTCGGGGTGGACGGCTACACCTTC; CDR3aa: CASSFGVDGYTF; v_gene: TRBV28; j_gene: TRBJ1-2; abundance: -; d_gene: -
CDR3nt: TGTGCCAGCAGTCGTAGGATGGGCTCCACCTATGGCTACACCTTC; CDR3aa: CASSRRMGSTYGYTF; v_gene: TRBV27; j_gene: TRBJ1-2; abundance: -; d_gene: -
CDR3nt: TGCAGCGTTGAAGGGGACAGGGTTTACGAGCAGTACTTC; CDR3aa: CSVEGDRVYEQYF; v_gene: TRBV29-1; j_gene: TRBJ2-7; abundance: -; d_gene: TRBD1
CDR3nt: TGTGCCAGCAGCCAGACTAGCTATGGGCCAGATACGCAGTATTTT; CDR3aa: CASSQTSYGPDTQYF; v_gene: TRBV4-2; j_gene: TRBJ2-3; abundance: -; d_gene: TRBD2
CDR3nt: TGTGCCAGCAGTAGCAACAGGGGGGAGACCCAGTACTTC; CDR3aa: CASSSNRGETQYF; v_gene: TRBV28; j_gene: TRBJ2-5; abundance: -; d_gene: TRBD1
CDR3nt: TGTGCCAGCTGGTCCCGGGACTTAGAATACGAGCAGTACTTC; CDR3aa: CASWSRDLEYEQYF; v_gene: TRBV5-4; j_gene: TRBJ2-7; abundance: few; d_gene: -
CDR3nt: TGCGCCAGCAGCCAAGTAGGTCAGGGGGGATACGAGCAGTACTTC; CDR3aa: CASSQVGQGGYEQYF; v_gene: TRBV4-1; j_gene: TRBJ2-7; abundance: few; d_gene: -
CDR3nt: TGTGCCAGCAGCGCGGGACAGGGCGATAATTCACCCCTCCACTTT; CDR3aa: CASSAGQGDNSPLHF; v_gene: TRBV9; j_gene: TRBJ1-6; abundance: -; d_gene: TRBD1
CDR3nt: TGTGCCATCAGTGACCCTCAAGTTGGGGGGTACGAAGCTTTCTTT; CDR3aa: CAISDPQVGGYEAFF; v_gene: TRBV10-3; j_gene: TRBJ1-1; abundance: -; d_gene: -
CDR3nt: TGTGCCAGCAGCTCCCGGCCGGAGGGTGAGCAGTTCTTC; CDR3aa: CASSSRPEGEQFF; v_gene: TRBV7-2; j_gene: TRBJ2-1; abundance: -; d_gene: -
CDR3nt: TGTGCCAGCAGCTTTCGTGCCAGGGCCGCATACGAGCAGTACTTC; CDR3aa: CASSFRARAAYEQYF; v_gene: TRBV7-2; j_gene: TRBJ2-7; abundance: -; d_gene: -
CDR3nt: TGTGCCAGCTCACCAGGAGGGACTCGGGATGAGCAGTTCTTC; CDR3aa: CASSPGGTRDEQFF; v_gene: TRBV18; j_gene: TRBJ2-1; abundance: -; d_gene: -
CDR3nt: TGTGCCAGCAGCCGGGACCATGGGGGGGCTAGCGGGAACTACGAGCAGTACTTC; CDR3aa: CASSRDHGGASGNYEQYF; v_gene: TRBV27; j_gene: TRBJ2-7; abundance: -; d_gene: TRBD2
CDR3nt: TGTGCCTGGATAAAGGGGACAGGGAGCTCCTACAATGAGCAGTTCTTC; CDR3aa: CAWIKGTGSSYNEQFF; v_gene: TRBV30; j_gene: TRBJ2-1; abundance: -; d_gene: TRBD1
CDR3nt: TGTGCCAGCTCACCTACCACAGGCACCGGGGAGCTGTTTTTT; CDR3aa: CASSPTTGTGELFF; v_gene: TRBV18; j_gene: TRBJ2-2; abundance: -; d_gene: -
CDR3nt: TGTGCCAGTACCGTGACAGCGACGTATGGCTACACCTTC; CDR3aa: CASTVTATYGYTF; v_gene: TRBV19; j_gene: TRBJ1-2; abundance: -; d_gene: -
CDR3nt: TGTGCCAGCAGCCTTTCCCGGACTAGCGGCTACGAGCAGTACTTC; CDR3aa: CASSLSRTSGYEQYF; v_gene: TRBV7-2; j_gene: TRBJ2-7; abundance: -; d_gene: TRBD2
CDR3nt: TGTGCCAGCAGCCAAGATAGGGGTAACACTGAAGCTTTCTTT; CDR3aa: CASSQDRGNTEAFF; v_gene: TRBV3-1/TRBV3-2; j_gene: TRBJ1-1; abundance: -; d_gene: -
CDR3nt: TGTGCCAGCAGCACCAGATCAGGGCACAATGAGCAGTTCTTC; CDR3aa: CASSTRSGHNEQFF; v_gene: TRBV9; j_gene: TRBJ2-1; abundance: -; d_gene: -
CDR3nt: TGCGCCAGCAGCCAAGATCGGTCTAGCGGGGACAATGAGCAGTTCTTC; CDR3aa: CASSQDRSSGDNEQFF; v_gene: TRBV4-3; j_gene: TRBJ2-1; abundance: -; d_gene: TRBD2
CDR3nt: TGTGCCAGCAGTTACTCAGGGGGTTACTATAATTCACCCCTCCACTTT; CDR3aa: CASSYSGGYYNSPLHF; v_gene: TRBV6-5; j_gene: TRBJ1-6; abundance: once; d_gene: -
CDR3nt: TGTGCCTGGGGGGGAGCAGGTTCCGGAAACACCATATATTTT; CDR3aa: CAWGGAGSGNTIYF; v_gene: TRBV30; j_gene: TRBJ1-3; abundance: -; d_gene: -
CDR3nt: TGTGCCAGAAGCCTGCCGGGACTAGCGAGAATTTCCTACGAGCAGTACTTC; CDR3aa: CARSLPGLARISYEQYF; v_gene: TRBV5-3; j_gene: TRBJ2-7; abundance: -; d_gene: TRBD2
CDR3nt: TGTGCCAGCAGCCCACGAGGGTACACTGAAGCTTTCTTT; CDR3aa: CASSPRGYTEAFF; v_gene: TRBV3-1/TRBV3-2; j_gene: TRBJ1-1; abundance: few; d_gene: -
CDR3nt: TGCGCCAGCAGCATGGGACTAGACCGACTACATAGTGAGCAGTTCTTC; CDR3aa: CASSMGLDRLHSEQFF; v_gene: TRBV5-1; j_gene: TRBJ2-1; abundance: -; d_gene: TRBD2
CDR3nt: TGTGCCAGCAGTCAAGAAACACAGGGATCAGGGAACAATCAGCCCCAGCATTTT; CDR3aa: CASSQETQGSGNNQPQHF; v_gene: TRBV7-9; j_gene: TRBJ1-5; abundance: once; d_gene: -
CDR3nt: TGTGCCAGCAGCCCATCCGGGACAGGGGGCAGAGAGACCCAGTACTTC; CDR3aa: CASSPSGTGGRETQYF; v_gene: TRBV28; j_gene: TRBJ2-5; abundance: -; d_gene: TRBD1
CDR3nt: TGTGCCAGCAGTTACCGAGCGGGAGCCCCCTACAATGAGCAGTTCTTC; CDR3aa: CASSYRAGAPYNEQFF; v_gene: TRBV6-5; j_gene: TRBJ2-1; abundance: -; d_gene: TRBD2
CDR3nt: TGTGCCAGCACCCCGACCGGGGGGGTTCAAGAGACCCAGTACTTC; CDR3aa: CASTPTGGVQETQYF; v_gene: TRBV7-2; j_gene: TRBJ2-5; abundance: -; d_gene: TRBD2
CDR3nt: TGTGCCAGCAGCCCGATGAGCTCCTACAATGAGCAGTTCTTC; CDR3aa: CASSPMSSYNEQFF; v_gene: TRBV7-2; j_gene: TRBJ2-1; abundance: -; d_gene: -
CDR3nt: TGTGCCAGCAGCCAAGCTACGGGTGCCTCCTACGAGCAGTACTTC; CDR3aa: CASSQATGASYEQYF; v_gene: TRBV3-1/TRBV3-2; j_gene: TRBJ2-7; abundance: many; d_gene: -
CDR3nt: TGTGCCAGCAGCGTAGATCCAGGGAGGGAGACCCAGTACTTC; CDR3aa: CASSVDPGRETQYF; v_gene: TRBV9; j_gene: TRBJ2-5; abundance: once; d_gene: -
CDR3nt: TGTGCCAGTAGTTCGCAGGGATGGGACTATGGCTACACCTTC; CDR3aa: CASSSQGWDYGYTF; v_gene: TRBV19; j_gene: TRBJ1-2; abundance: -; d_gene: -
CDR3nt: TGTGCCAGCAGTTTCCCTACAGGGGGCTCGGGTACGCAGTATTTT; CDR3aa: CASSFPTGGSGTQYF; v_gene: TRBV28; j_gene: TRBJ2-3; abundance: -; d_gene: TRBD1
CDR3nt: TGTGCCAGCAGGGACATTACAGGGGGGAACACTGAAGCTTTCTTT; CDR3aa: CASRDITGGNTEAFF; v_gene: TRBV28; j_gene: TRBJ1-1; abundance: -; d_gene: TRBD1
CDR3nt: TGTGCCAGACAAGGACTAGCGGGAGCGAGCGAGCAGTACTTC; CDR3aa: CARQGLAGASEQYF; v_gene: TRBV2; j_gene: TRBJ2-7; abundance: medium-sized; d_gene: TRBD2
CDR3nt: TGTGCCAGCAGAGGAACTACCGCGGGTGAGCAGTTCTTC; CDR3aa: CASRGTTAGEQFF; v_gene: TRBV2; j_gene: TRBJ2-1; abundance: -; d_gene: -
CDR3nt: TGTGCCAGCAGCCCAGACCGAGGTTTCGGTGAAGCTTTCTTT; CDR3aa: CASSPDRGFGEAFF; v_gene: TRBV7-3; j_gene: TRBJ1-1; abundance: -; d_gene: -
CDR3nt: TGTGCCAGTAGTATCTCGTCCGGGTCCAGAACATCTGGAAACACCATATATTTT; CDR3aa: CASSISSGSRTSGNTIYF; v_gene: TRBV19; j_gene: TRBJ1-3; abundance: -; d_gene: -
CDR3nt: TGCGCCAGCAGCCAAGATCTGGGACAGGGGGTACGTGAGCAGTTCTTC; CDR3aa: CASSQDLGQGVREQFF; v_gene: TRBV4-1; j_gene: TRBJ2-1; abundance: -; d_gene: TRBD1
CDR3nt: TGTGCCAGCAGCTACATAGGGGGTCGATGGGTGGAGACCCAGTACTTC; CDR3aa: CASSYIGGRWVETQYF; v_gene: TRBV11-2; j_gene: TRBJ2-5; abundance: -; d_gene: -
CDR3nt: TGCAGCGTTGAAGTGAGGGGGGATACGCAGTATTTT; CDR3aa: CSVEVRGDTQYF; v_gene: TRBV29-1; j_gene: TRBJ2-3; abundance: -; d_gene: -
CDR3nt: TGTGCCAGCAGTTTATCGAGGGGGAGTCAGCCCCAGCATTTT; CDR3aa: CASSLSRGSQPQHF; v_gene: TRBV27; j_gene: TRBJ1-5; abundance: -; d_gene: -
CDR3nt: TGTGCCAGCAGCGCCGGGACAGTCTACGAGCAGTACTTC; CDR3aa: CASSAGTVYEQYF; v_gene: TRBV11-2; j_gene: TRBJ2-7; abundance: -; d_gene: TRBD1
CDR3nt: TGTGCCAGCAGTTTTAACCCAGTGGCTGAAGCTTTCTTT; CDR3aa: CASSFNPVAEAFF; v_gene: TRBV12-3/TRBV12-4; j_gene: TRBJ1-1; abundance: -; d_gene: -
CDR3nt: TGTGCCTGGATGACAGGGGGGGACACCATATATTTT; CDR3aa: CAWMTGGDTIYF; v_gene: TRBV30; j_gene: TRBJ1-3; abundance: -; d_gene: TRBD1
CDR3nt: TGTGCCAGCAGCCCTAGACCGGGACTAGCGGCCTACGAGCAGTACTTC; CDR3aa: CASSPRPGLAAYEQYF; v_gene: TRBV11-2; j_gene: TRBJ2-7; abundance: -; d_gene: TRBD2
CDR3nt: TGTGCCAGCAGCTTAGCGGGAGGGCTTTACAATGAGCAGTTCTTC; CDR3aa: CASSLAGGLYNEQFF; v_gene: TRBV11-2; j_gene: TRBJ2-1; abundance: -; d_gene: TRBD2
CDR3nt: TGTGCCAGCAGTCCCACTACCTCGACGCAGCCCCAGCATTTT; CDR3aa: CASSPTTSTQPQHF; v_gene: TRBV28; j_gene: TRBJ1-5; abundance: once; d_gene: -
CDR3nt: TGCGCCAGCAGCCAAGGGACAGGGACCCCTGGGGCCAACGTCCTGACTTTC; CDR3aa: CASSQGTGTPGANVLTF; v_gene: TRBV5-1; j_gene: TRBJ2-6; abundance: -; d_gene: TRBD1
CDR3nt: TGTGCCAGCAGTACTCCGTACAATGAGCAGTTCTTC; CDR3aa: CASSTPYNEQFF; v_gene: TRBV6-5; j_gene: TRBJ2-1; abundance: -; d_gene: -
CDR3nt: TGTGCCAGCAGCCGGGCAGGGGGGATTGAGCAGTACTTC; CDR3aa: CASSRAGGIEQYF; v_gene: TRBV3-1/TRBV3-2; j_gene: TRBJ2-7; abundance: -; d_gene: -
CDR3nt: TGTGCCAGCAGTTATTGGCGGGAGTCCGCTGATACGCAGTATTTT; CDR3aa: CASSYWRESADTQYF; v_gene: TRBV6-2/TRBV6-3; j_gene: TRBJ2-3; abundance: -; d_gene: TRBD2
CDR3nt: TGCGCCAGCAGCATGGGACAGGGGGAGACCCAGTACTTC; CDR3aa: CASSMGQGETQYF; v_gene: TRBV5-1; j_gene: TRBJ2-5; abundance: -; d_gene: TRBD1
CDR3nt: TGTGCCAGCAGACCGGACAGAGGGCACAATGAGCAGTTCTTC; CDR3aa: CASRPDRGHNEQFF; v_gene: TRBV27; j_gene: TRBJ2-1; abundance: -; d_gene: -